The text below deals with one TCR beta chain. Its antigen remains unidentified. This sample is drawn from a study of shared clonotypes between healthy human individuals. The study's findings and limits: Generation probabilities of non-shared clonotypes were lower (relative to those shared by all four donors).

It was across several immunoSEQ plates that each subset's genomic DNA was evenly split. Libraries were prepared by immunoSEQ multiplex PCR; TCRdb keeps only in-frame clonotypes and omits some of them. The table shows approximately 500,000 clones, with almost 97% occurring only once. V was pared by 5 bases and J by 0 bases, with 14 bases between. The CDR3 extends over 16 amino acids. Germline V lookup: CDR1 MDHEN, CDR2 SYDVKM. The material sequenced was naive CD4+ T cells sorted from blood. Documented subset: CD45RA+ positively selected. The origin of this receptor is a woman younger than 45 in good health. V and J are TRBV28 and TRBJ1-3; a weak D match, TRBD1 (5 bases). The CDR3 region is CASSLRVRGSGNTIYF. The CDR3 nucleotides read TGTGCCAGCAGTCTCAGGGTGAGGGGCTCTGGAAACACCATATATTTT.